Given below is one T cell receptor (beta chain) in context. At the DNA level, this CDR3 is encoded by other sequences in the same sample as well. The data were obtained in a study of long-term antiretroviral therapy in people with HIV. Assay version v3.0 of immunoSEQ was used, and it was run at survey level. The method was immunoSEQ multiplex PCR; TCRdb's version includes in-frame clones alone and lacks a portion of them. Seen here are under 35,000 clones, approximately 96% observed once, and the top ten hold under 3%. The V end lost 5 bases, the J end lost 2 bases, and 10 bases lay between the germline ends. This CDR3 comprises 13 residues. Germline V CDR1 and CDR2: SGHTA, FQGTGA.

The source was unsorted PBMCs, collected roughly 6.4 years after starting antiretroviral therapy. V is TRBV7-3 and J is TRBJ2-7; D unclear. This sequence originates from a man younger than 45 with HIV. The CDR3 region is CASSLNGAYEQYF. The DNA for the CDR3 is TGTGCCAGCAGCCTCAACGGTGCCTACGAGCAGTACTTC.